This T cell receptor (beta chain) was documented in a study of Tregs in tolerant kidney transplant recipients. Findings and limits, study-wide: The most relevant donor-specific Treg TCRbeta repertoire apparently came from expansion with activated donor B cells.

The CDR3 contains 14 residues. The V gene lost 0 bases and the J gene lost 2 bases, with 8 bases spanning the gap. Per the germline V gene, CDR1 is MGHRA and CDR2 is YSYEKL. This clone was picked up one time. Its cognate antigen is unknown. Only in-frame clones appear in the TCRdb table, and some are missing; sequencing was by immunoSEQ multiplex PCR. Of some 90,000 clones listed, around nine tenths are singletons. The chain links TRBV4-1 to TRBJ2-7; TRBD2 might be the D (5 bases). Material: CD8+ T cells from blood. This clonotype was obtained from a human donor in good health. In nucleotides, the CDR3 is TGCGCCAGCAGCCAAGAGGAGGCTCCCTACGAGCAGTACTTC. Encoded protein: CASSQEEAPYEQYF.